This T cell receptor beta chain was found in a study of blood T cell repertoires in COVID-19. Overall study: The origin of the acute and convalescent COVID-19 samples was the United States, Italy and Spain. T cells, B-cell-depleted T cells, or PBMCs supplied cDNA or gDNA.

This CDR3 has 13 residues. V was clipped by 5 bases and J by 0 bases, with 5 bases between them. Original processing methods: The assay estimated nucleated cells by amplifying reference gene primers. TCRdb's copy holds only in-frame clones and misses some; the assay was immunoSEQ multiplex PCR. V and J calls and clone size are those listed in that table; D and trimming were worked out from the DNA. This table has about 54,000 clones, 75% to 90% appearing once. The sample was peripheral blood. The sequence came from a woman between 55 and 75 years old with acute or convalescent COVID-19. V is TRBV12-3 or TRBV12-4 and J is TRBJ2-4; D not resolved. CDR3 sequence (DNA): TGTGCCAGCAGTCCACTAGCCAAAAACATTCAGTACTTC. This gives the protein CASSPLAKNIQYF.